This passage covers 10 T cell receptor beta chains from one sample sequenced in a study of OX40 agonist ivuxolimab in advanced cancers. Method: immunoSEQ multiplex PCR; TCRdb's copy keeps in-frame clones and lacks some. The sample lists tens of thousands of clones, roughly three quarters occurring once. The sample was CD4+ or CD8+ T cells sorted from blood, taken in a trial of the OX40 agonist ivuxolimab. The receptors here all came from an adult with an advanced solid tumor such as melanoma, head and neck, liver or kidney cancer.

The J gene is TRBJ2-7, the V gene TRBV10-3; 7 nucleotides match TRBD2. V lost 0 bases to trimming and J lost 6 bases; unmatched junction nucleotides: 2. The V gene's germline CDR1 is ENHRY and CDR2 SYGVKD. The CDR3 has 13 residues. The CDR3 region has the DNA TGTGCCATCAGTGAGTCGGGGGGGTCCGAGCAGTACTTC. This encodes CAISESGGSEQYF.

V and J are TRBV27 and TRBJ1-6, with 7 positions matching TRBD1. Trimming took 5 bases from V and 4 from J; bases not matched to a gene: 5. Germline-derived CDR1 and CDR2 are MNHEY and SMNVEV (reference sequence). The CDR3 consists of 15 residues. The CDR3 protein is CASSAGTAYNSPLHF. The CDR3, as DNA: TGTGCCAGCAGTGCCGGGACAGCTTATAATTCACCCCTCCACTTT.

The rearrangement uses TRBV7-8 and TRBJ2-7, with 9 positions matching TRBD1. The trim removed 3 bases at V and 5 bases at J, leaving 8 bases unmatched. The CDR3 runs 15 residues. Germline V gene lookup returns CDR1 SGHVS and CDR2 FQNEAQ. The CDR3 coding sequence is TGTGCCAGCAGCTTCTCCGGGGACAGGGCCAACGAGCAGTACTTC. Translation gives CASSFSGDRANEQYF.

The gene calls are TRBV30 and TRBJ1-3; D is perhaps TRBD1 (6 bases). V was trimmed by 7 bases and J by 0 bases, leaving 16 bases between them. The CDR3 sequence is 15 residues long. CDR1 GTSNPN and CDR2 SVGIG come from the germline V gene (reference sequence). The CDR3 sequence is CASGGLKHSGNTIYF. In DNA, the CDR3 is TGTGCCTCGGGGGGCTTAAAACACTCTGGAAACACCATATATTTT.

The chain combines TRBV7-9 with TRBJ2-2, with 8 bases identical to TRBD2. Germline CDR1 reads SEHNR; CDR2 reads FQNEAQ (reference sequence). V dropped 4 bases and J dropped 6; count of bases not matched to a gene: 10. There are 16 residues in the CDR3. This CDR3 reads CASSSSRAGAPGELFF. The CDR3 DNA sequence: TGTGCCAGCAGCTCTTCGCGAGCGGGAGCCCCCGGGGAGCTGTTTTTT.

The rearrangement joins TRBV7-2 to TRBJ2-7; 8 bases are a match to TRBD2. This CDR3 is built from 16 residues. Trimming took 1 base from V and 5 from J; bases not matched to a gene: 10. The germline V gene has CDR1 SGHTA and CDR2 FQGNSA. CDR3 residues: CASSLVLQRENDEQYF. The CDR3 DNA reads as TGTGCCAGCAGCTTAGTTCTCCAGCGGGAGAACGACGAGCAGTACTTC.

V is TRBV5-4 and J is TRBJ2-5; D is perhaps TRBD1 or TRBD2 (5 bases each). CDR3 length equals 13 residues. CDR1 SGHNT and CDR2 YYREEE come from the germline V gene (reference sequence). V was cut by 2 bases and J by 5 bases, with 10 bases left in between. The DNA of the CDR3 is TGTGCCAGCAGCTTTGGGACCCGGGAGACCCAGTACTTC. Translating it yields CASSFGTRETQYF. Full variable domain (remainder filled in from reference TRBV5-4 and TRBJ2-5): ETGVTQSPTHLIKTRGQQVTLRCSSQSGHNTVSWYQQALGQGPQFIFQYYREEENGRGNFPPRFSGLQFPNYSSELNVNALELDDSALYLCASSFGTRETQYFGPGTRLLVL.

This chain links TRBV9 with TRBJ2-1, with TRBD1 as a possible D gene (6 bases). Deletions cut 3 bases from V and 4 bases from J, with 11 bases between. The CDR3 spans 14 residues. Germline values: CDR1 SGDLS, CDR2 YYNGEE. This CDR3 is CASSAGTLYNEQFF. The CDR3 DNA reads TGTGCCAGCAGCGCCGGGACACTATACAATGAGCAGTTCTTC.

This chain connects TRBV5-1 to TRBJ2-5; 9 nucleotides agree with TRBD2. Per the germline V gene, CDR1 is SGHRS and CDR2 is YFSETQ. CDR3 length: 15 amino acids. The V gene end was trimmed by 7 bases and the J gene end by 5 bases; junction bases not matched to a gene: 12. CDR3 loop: CASAEGGGAVETQYF. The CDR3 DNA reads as TGCGCCAGCGCCGAAGGCGGGGGGGCCGTGGAGACCCAGTACTTC.

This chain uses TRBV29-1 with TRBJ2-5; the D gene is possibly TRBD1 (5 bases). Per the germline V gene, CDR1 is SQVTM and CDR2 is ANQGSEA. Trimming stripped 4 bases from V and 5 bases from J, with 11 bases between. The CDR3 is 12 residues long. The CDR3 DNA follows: TGCAGCGTTGCACGTGGGGCGGAGACCCAGTACTTC. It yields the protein CSVARGAETQYF.